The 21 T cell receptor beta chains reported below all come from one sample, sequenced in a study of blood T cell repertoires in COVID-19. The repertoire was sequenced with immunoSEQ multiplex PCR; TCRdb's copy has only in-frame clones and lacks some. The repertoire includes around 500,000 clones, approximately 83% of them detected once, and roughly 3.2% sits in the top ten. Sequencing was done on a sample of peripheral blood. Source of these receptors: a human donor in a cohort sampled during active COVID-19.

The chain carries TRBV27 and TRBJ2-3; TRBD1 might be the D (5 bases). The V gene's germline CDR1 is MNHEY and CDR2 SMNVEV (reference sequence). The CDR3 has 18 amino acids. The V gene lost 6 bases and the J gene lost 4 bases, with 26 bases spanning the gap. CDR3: CASSPKGVWGTSPDTQYF. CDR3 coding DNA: TGTGCCAGCAGCCCTAAAGGGGTATGGGGCACGAGCCCAGATACGCAGTATTTT.

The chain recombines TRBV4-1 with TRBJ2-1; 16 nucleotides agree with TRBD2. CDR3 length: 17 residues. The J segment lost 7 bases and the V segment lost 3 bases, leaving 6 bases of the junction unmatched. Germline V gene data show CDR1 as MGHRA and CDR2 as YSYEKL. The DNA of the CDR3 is TGCGCCAGCAGCCAGATGGGACTAGCGGGAGGGCCTAATGAGCAGTTCTTC. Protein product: CASSQMGLAGGPNEQFF.

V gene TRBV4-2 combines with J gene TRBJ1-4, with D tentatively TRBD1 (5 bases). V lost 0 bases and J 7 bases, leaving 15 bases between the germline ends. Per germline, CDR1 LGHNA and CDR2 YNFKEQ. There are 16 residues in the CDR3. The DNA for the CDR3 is TGTGCCAGCAGCCAAGATGCCAGCGTGGGGGGTGAAAAACTGTTTTTT. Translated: CASSQDASVGGEKLFF.

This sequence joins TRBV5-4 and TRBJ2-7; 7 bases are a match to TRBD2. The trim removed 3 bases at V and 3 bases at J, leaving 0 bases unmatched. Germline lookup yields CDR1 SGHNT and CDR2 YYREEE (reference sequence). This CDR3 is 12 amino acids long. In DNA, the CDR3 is TGTGCCAGCAGCTGGGACTACTACGAGCAGTACTTC. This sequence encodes CASSWDYYEQYF.

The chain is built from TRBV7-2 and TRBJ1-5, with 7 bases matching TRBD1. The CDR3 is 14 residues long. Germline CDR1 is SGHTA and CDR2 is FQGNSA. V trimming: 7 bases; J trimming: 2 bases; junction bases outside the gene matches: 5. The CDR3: CASNTQGGNQPQHF. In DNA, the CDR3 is TGTGCCAGCAACACTCAGGGGGGCAATCAGCCCCAGCATTTT.

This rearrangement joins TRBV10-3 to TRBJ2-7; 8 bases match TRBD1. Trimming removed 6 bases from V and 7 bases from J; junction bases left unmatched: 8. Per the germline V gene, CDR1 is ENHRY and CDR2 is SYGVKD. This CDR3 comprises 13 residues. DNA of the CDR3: TGTGCCATCAGCCCAACAGGGGGAGGAGAGCAGTACTTC. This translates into CAISPTGGGEQYF.

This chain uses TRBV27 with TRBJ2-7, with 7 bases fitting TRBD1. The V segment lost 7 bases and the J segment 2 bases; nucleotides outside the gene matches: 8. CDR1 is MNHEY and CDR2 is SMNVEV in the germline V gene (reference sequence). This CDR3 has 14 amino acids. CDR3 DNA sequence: TGTGCCAGCACCTTCCGACAGGGCCCCTACGAGCAGTACTTC. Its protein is CASTFRQGPYEQYF.

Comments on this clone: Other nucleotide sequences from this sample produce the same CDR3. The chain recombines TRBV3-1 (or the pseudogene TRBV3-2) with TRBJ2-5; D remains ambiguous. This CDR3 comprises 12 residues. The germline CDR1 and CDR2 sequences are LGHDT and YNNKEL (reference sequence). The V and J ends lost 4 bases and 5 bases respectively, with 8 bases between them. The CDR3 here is CASSPRAETQYF. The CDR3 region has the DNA TGTGCCAGCAGCCCGCGAGCTGAGACCCAGTACTTC.

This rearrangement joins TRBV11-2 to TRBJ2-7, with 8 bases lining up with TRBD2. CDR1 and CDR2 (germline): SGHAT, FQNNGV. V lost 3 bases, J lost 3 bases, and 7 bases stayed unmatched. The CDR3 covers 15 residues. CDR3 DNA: TGTGCCAGCAGCTTGGGTAGCGGGACCTTCTACGAGCAGTACTTC. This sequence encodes CASSLGSGTFYEQYF.

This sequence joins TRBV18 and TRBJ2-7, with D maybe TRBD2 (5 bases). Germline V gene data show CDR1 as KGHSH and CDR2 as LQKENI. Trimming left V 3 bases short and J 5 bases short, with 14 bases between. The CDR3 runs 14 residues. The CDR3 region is CASSPMGRRDEQYF. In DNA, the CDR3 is TGTGCCAGCTCACCTATGGGAAGGCGGGACGAGCAGTACTTC.

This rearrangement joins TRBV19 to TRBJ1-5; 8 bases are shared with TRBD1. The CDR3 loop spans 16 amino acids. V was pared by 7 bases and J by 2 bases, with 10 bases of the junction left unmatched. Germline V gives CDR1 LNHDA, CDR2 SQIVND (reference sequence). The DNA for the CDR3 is TGTGCCAGTAATGTAAGTCCGGGACAGGGCAATCAGCCCCAGCATTTT. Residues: CASNVSPGQGNQPQHF.

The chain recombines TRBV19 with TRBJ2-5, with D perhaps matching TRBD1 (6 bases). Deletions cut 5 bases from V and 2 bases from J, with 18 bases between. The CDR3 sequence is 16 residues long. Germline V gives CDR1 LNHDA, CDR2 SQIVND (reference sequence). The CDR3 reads CASSVNRVAVQETQYF. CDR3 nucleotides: TGTGCCAGTAGTGTCAACAGGGTGGCCGTACAAGAGACCCAGTACTTC.

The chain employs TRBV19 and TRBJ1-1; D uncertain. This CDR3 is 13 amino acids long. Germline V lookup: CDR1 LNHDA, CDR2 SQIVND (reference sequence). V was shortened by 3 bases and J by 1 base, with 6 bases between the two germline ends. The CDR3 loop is CASSIRQNTEAFF. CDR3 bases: TGTGCCAGTAGTATCAGACAGAACACTGAAGCTTTCTTT.

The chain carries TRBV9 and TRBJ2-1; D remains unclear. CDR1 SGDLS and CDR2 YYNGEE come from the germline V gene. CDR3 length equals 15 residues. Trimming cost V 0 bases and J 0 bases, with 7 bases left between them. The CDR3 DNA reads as TGTGCCAGCAGCGTAGATCTCTTCTCCTACAATGAGCAGTTCTTC. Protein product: CASSVDLFSYNEQFF.

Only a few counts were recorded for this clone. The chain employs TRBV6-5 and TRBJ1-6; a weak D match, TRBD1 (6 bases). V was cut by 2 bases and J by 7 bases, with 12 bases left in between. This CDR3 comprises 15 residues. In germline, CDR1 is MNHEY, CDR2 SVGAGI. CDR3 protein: CASSYVPQGNSPLHF. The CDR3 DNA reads TGTGCCAGCAGTTACGTACCCCAGGGGAATTCACCCCTCCACTTT.

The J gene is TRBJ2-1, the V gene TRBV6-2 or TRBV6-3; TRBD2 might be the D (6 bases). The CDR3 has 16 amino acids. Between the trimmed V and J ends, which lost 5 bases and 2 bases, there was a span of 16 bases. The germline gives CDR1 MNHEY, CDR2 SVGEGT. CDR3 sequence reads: CASSDGRPGAYNEQFF. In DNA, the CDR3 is TGTGCCAGCAGTGATGGACGGCCGGGGGCCTACAATGAGCAGTTCTTC.

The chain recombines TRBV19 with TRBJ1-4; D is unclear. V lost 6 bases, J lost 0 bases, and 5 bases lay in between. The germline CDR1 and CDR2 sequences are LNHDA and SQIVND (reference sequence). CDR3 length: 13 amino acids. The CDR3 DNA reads TGTGCCAGTAGCTTCTCAACTAATGAAAAACTGTTTTTT. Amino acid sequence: CASSFSTNEKLFF. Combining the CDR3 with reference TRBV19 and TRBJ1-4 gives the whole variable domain DGGITQSPKYLFRKEGQNVTLSCEQNLNHDAMYWYRQDPGQGLRLIYYSQIVNDFQKGDIAEGYSVSREKKESFPLTVTSAQKNPTAFYLCASSFSTNEKLFFGSGTQLSVL.

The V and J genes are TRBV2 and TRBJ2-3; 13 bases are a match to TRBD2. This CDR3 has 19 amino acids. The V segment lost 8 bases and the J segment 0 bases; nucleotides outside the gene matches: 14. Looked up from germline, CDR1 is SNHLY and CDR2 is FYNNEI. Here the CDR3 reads CASYPPLRTSGRSTDTQYF. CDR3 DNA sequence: TGTGCCAGCTACCCTCCCCTCCGGACTAGCGGGAGAAGCACAGATACGCAGTATTTT.

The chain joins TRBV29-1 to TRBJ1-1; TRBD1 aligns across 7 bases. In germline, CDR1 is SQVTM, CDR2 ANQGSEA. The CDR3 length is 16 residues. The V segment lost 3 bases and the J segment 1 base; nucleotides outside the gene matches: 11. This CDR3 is CSVETQGQAKNTEAFF. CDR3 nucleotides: TGCAGCGTTGAGACGCAAGGACAGGCGAAGAACACTGAAGCTTTCTTT.

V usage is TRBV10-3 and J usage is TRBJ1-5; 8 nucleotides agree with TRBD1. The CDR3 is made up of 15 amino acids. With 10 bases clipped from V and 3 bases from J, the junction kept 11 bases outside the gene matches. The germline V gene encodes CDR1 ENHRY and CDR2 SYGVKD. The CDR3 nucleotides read TGTGCCACCGCCGAGCAGGGGGCCCTCAATCAGCCCCAGCATTTT. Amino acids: CATAEQGALNQPQHF.

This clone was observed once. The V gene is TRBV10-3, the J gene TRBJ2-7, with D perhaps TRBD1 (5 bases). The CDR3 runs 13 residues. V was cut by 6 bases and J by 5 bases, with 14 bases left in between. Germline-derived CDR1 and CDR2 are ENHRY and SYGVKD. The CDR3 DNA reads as TGTGCCATCAGACCCCAGGGTCAGCACGAGCAGTACTTC. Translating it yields CAIRPQGQHEQYF.